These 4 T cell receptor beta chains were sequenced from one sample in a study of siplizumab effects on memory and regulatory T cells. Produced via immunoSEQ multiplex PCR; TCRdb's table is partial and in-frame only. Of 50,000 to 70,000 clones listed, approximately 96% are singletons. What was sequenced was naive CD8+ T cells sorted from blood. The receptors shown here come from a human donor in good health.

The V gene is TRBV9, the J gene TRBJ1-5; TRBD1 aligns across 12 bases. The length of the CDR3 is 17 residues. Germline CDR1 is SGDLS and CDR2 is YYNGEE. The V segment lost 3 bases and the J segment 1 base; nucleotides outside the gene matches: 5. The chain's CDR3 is CASSAGTGGGSNQPQHF. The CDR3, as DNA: TGTGCCAGCAGCGCTGGGACAGGGGGCGGAAGCAATCAGCCCCAGCATTTT.

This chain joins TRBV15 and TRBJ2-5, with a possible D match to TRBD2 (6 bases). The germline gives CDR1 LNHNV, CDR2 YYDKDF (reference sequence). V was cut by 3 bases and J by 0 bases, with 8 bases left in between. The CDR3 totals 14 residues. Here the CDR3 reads CATSSRRDQETQYF. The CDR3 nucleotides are TGTGCCACCAGCAGCCGGAGGGACCAAGAGACCCAGTACTTC.

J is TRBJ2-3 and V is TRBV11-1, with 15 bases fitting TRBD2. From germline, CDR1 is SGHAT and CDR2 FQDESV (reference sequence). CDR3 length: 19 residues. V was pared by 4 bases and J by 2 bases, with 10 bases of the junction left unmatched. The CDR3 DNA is TGTGCCAGCAGCTCTTATCCCGGGACTAGCGGGGGGACCACAGATACGCAGTATTTT. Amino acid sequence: CASSSYPGTSGGTTDTQYF.

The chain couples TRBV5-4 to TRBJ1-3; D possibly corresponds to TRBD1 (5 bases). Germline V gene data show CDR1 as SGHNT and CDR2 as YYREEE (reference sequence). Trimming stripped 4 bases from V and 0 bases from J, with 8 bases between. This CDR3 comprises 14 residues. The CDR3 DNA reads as TGTGCCAGCAGCGGGGGGGGCTCTGGAAACACCATATATTTT. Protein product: CASSGGGSGNTIYF. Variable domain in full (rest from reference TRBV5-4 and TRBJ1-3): ETGVTQSPTHLIKTRGQQVTLRCSSQSGHNTVSWYQQALGQGPQFIFQYYREEENGRGNFPPRFSGLQFPNYSSELNVNALELDDSALYLCASSGGGSGNTIYFGEGSWLTVV.